The clone carrying this T cell receptor (beta chain) was recorded at least ten times. The entry originates in a study of T-cell reconstitution after alpha-beta-depleted transplantation in children. TCRbeta library preparation incorporated unique molecular identifiers. TCRdb re-called the PCR reads through MiXCR, storing one row per CDR3 protein. There are hundreds of thousands of distinct CDR3 sequences in the sample; more than 10% occur only once, and 2% to 3% lies in the top ten. This CDR3 contains 15 residues. With 2 bases removed from V and 8 bases from J, the gap between germline ends came to 16 bases. The germline gives CDR1 SGHAT, CDR2 FQNNGV.

The sequencing here drew on PBMCs from the stem cell graft donor, taken from the stem cell graft. The chain has TRBV11-2 and TRBJ2-1, with D perhaps TRBD2 (5 bases). This receptor was taken from a human donor who donated a stem cell graft to a child with acute lymphoblastic leukemia. CDR3 sequence: CASSLITSGGDEQFF. The DNA for the CDR3 is TGTGCCAGCAGCTTAATCACCTCCGGAGGCGATGAGCAGTTCTTC.